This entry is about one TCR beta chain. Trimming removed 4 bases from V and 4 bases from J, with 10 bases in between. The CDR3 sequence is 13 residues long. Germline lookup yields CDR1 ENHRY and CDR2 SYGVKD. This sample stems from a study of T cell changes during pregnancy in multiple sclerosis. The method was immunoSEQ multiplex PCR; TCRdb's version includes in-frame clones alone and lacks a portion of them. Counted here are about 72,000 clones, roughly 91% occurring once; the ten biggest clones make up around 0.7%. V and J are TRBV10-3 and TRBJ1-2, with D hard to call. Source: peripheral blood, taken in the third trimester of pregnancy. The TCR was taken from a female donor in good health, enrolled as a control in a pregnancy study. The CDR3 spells CAISVGEPYGYTF. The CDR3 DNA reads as TGTGCCATCAGTGTCGGAGAACCCTATGGCTACACCTTC.